This T cell receptor (beta chain) is from a study of T cell repertoires in cytomegalovirus infection. Across the study: CMV epitopes used comprised recently identified HLA-C-restricted ones and well-studied HLA-B-restricted ones. Carrying CMV and the relevant HLA type showed in public TCR beta signatures.

TCRdb reprocessed the reads with MiXCR, giving one entry per CDR3 protein. Of fewer than 1,000,000 distinct CDR3 sequences in the sample, approximately 30% are singletons; the top ten hold roughly an eighth. V lost 7 bases and J lost 3, with 18 bases in between. This CDR3 region has 15 residues. CDR1 and CDR2 from the germline V gene are ENHRY and SYGVKD. Of note for this clonotype: Its antigen remains unidentified.

Study-level results: In two of eight donors, the top clonotype was HLA-C-restricted CMV-specific. People with CMV and the relevant HLA were identified by cumulative public TCR beta family frequency.

V gene TRBV10-3 combines with J gene TRBJ2-5; weak D call: TRBD1 (5 bases). The input for sequencing was cultured CD8+ T cells from PBMCs, taken from culture after CMV antigen stimulation. This clonotype was sampled from a human donor in good health (CMV status not recorded). Some clones in this sample may be carry-over from other donors' samples. The CDR3 region has the DNA TGTGCCATCAAGGATACAGCAGGGTATGAAGAGACCCAGTACTTC. This sequence encodes CAIKDTAGYEETQYF.